A selection of T cell receptor beta chains follows, all from one sample in a study of technical replicates of blood from a few donors. Clones were read by immunoSEQ multiplex PCR, and TCRdb kept only the in-frame ones, dropping some. The sample consists of around 65,000 clones, approximately 88% of them appearing once. Sequenced input: PBMCs. The receptors were sampled from a human donor in good health. Some clones in this sample may be carry-over from other donors' samples. CDR3s include the opening cysteine and the closing phenylalanine or tryptophan. The D gene is left open where the match is weak. Expanded clones are given a class, and other clones once, few, many or no size at all.

cdr3_aa cdr3_nt d_call j_call v_call clone_size
CASSLLQGEFSDTQYF TGCGCCAGCAGCTTACTACAGGGGGAGTTTTCGGATACGCAGTATTTT TRBD1 TRBJ2-3 TRBV5-1 NA
CASSGGAAGNQPQHF TGTGCCAGCAGTGGAGGGGCCGCGGGCAATCAGCCCCAGCATTTT NA TRBJ1-5 TRBV6-5 NA
CASSQGTDSPLHF TGCGCCAGCAGCCAGGGGACAGATTCACCCCTCCACTTT TRBD1 TRBJ1-6 TRBV4-3 few
CASTERGGSMFGQFF TGTGCCAGCACCGAACGGGGGGGATCAATGTTCGGGCAGTTCTTC TRBD2 TRBJ2-1 TRBV7-9 NA
CASSLLFSGRMAETQYF TGTGCCAGCAGTCTACTCTTTAGCGGGAGAATGGCGGAGACCCAGTACTTC TRBD2 TRBJ2-5 TRBV27 NA
CASVEGGDTEAFF TGTGCTAGTGTCGAGGGGGGGGACACTGAAGCTTTCTTT NA TRBJ1-1 TRBV12-5 once
CASAKGWGTYEQYF TGTGCCAGTGCCAAGGGGTGGGGCACCTACGAGCAGTACTTC NA TRBJ2-7 TRBV19 once
CASSKARPNSGNTIYF TGTGCCAGCAGCAAAGCGAGGCCCAACTCTGGAAACACCATATATTTT NA TRBJ1-3 TRBV21-1 NA
CASSVYRAEKLFF TGTGCCAGCAGTGTTTACAGGGCAGAAAAACTGTTTTTT NA TRBJ1-4 TRBV6-1 NA
CASSVPGTGVGEQFF TGTGCCAGTAGCGTGCCCGGGACAGGGGTTGGTGAGCAGTTCTTC TRBD1 TRBJ2-1 TRBV9 NA
CASSQGSSQGQAEAFF TGTGCCAGCAGCCAAGGATCGTCCCAAGGACAGGCTGAAGCTTTCTTT TRBD1 TRBJ1-1 TRBV14 few
CASSFLFGTVNSPLHF TGTGCCAGCAGCTTTTTATTCGGGACAGTCAATTCACCCCTCCACTTT TRBD1 TRBJ1-6 TRBV7-2 NA
CSSRTGDTEAFF TGCAGCTCAAGGACAGGGGACACTGAAGCTTTCTTT TRBD1 TRBJ1-1 TRBV29-1 NA
CSAISPGELFF TGCAGTGCTATTAGCCCCGGGGAGCTGTTTTTT NA TRBJ2-2 TRBV20-1 NA
CASRRQGDTGELFF TGTGCCAGCAGGAGACAGGGGGACACCGGGGAGCTGTTTTTT TRBD1 TRBJ2-2 TRBV6-4 few
CASSSRGPDTEAFF TGCGCCAGCAGCTCCAGGGGGCCGGACACTGAAGCTTTCTTT TRBD1 TRBJ1-1 TRBV5-1 NA
CASSQGRAGLYNEQFF TGCGCCAGCAGCCAAGGACGGGCGGGACTCTACAATGAGCAGTTCTTC NA TRBJ2-1 TRBV4-3 few
CASSPTPGPGGYTF TGTGCCAGCAGCCCCACCCCGGGTCCGGGGGGCTACACCTTC NA TRBJ1-2 TRBV7-9 NA
CASSSDSSSYNEQFF TGTGCCAGCAGCTCGGACTCTAGCTCCTACAATGAGCAGTTCTTC NA TRBJ2-1 TRBV7-2 NA
CASSFRDRAEQYF TGTGCCAGCAGCTTCCGGGACAGGGCCGAGCAGTACTTC TRBD1 TRBJ2-7 TRBV7-2 NA
CSAGEGWTGELFF TGCAGCGCGGGGGAGGGGTGGACCGGGGAGCTGTTTTTT TRBD2 TRBJ2-2 TRBV29-1 NA
CASSLGSGGTGEQYF TGTGCCAGCAGCTTGGGTAGCGGGGGAACGGGAGAGCAGTACTTC TRBD2 TRBJ2-7 TRBV5-4 once
CASSQDLGSGNQPQHF TGTGCCAGCAGCCAAGACCTAGGATCAGGGAATCAGCCCCAGCATTTT NA TRBJ1-5 TRBV4-2 NA
CASSEDRGVYEQYF TGTGCCAGTAGTGAGGACAGGGGTGTCTACGAGCAGTACTTC TRBD1 TRBJ2-7 TRBV19 NA
CASSHFPNEQFF TGTGCCAGTAGCCATTTCCCCAATGAGCAGTTCTTC NA TRBJ2-1 TRBV19 NA
CASAGTSSYNEQFF TGCGCCAGCGCCGGGACAAGCTCCTACAATGAGCAGTTCTTC NA TRBJ2-1 TRBV4-1 NA